One sample yielded the 6 T cell receptor beta chains listed below, sequenced in a study of blood T cell repertoires in COVID-19. Clones were read by immunoSEQ multiplex PCR, and TCRdb kept only the in-frame ones, dropping some. The sample lists nearly 250,000 clones; 70% to 85% were seen once. The material sequenced was peripheral blood. All receptors come from a woman older than 75 with acute or convalescent COVID-19.

This sequence joins TRBV12-3 or TRBV12-4 and TRBJ2-7, with D perhaps matching TRBD1 (6 bases). V lost 3 bases and J 3 bases, leaving 9 bases between the germline ends. CDR3 length: 13 amino acids. Here the CDR3 DNA reads TGTGCCAGCAGTTTCGGACAGAACTACGAGCAGTACTTC. Amino acid sequence: CASSFGQNYEQYF.

CDR3 bases: TGTGCCAGCAGCGACGGACGACTAGCGGGAAAAGAGACCCAGTACTTC. The encoded protein is CASSDGRLAGKETQYF. The chain has TRBV9 and TRBJ2-5, with 11 bases aligning to TRBD2. Germline CDR1 and CDR2: SGDLS and YYNGEE. The V and J ends lost 3 bases and 3 bases, in that order; junction bases with no gene match: 7. The CDR3 has 16 amino acids.

The rearrangement uses TRBV5-1 and TRBJ1-1, with D unclear. The V end was cut by 5 bases, the J end by 1 base, with 9 bases between. This CDR3 is built from 13 residues. Germline lookup yields CDR1 SGHRS and CDR2 YFSETQ. The CDR3 here is CASRRRENTEAFF. DNA for the CDR3: TGCGCCAGCAGAAGGAGGGAGAACACTGAAGCTTTCTTT.

This sequence joins TRBV15 and TRBJ1-1; D remains unclear. Germline CDR1 and CDR2: LNHNV and YYDKDF (reference sequence). This CDR3 is 14 amino acids long. V was clipped by 0 bases and J by 4 bases, with 9 bases between them. The CDR3 reads CATSRDRSGTEAFF. Here the CDR3 DNA reads TGTGCCACCAGCAGAGATAGGAGCGGCACTGAAGCTTTCTTT.

Here the CDR3 reads CASSPRRDRGGYGYTF. CDR3 DNA: TGTGCCAGCAGCCCCCGAAGGGACAGGGGCGGGTATGGCTACACCTTC. The chain employs TRBV7-9 and TRBJ1-2, with 10 bases lining up with TRBD1. Germline loops: CDR1 SEHNR, CDR2 FQNEAQ (reference sequence). With 5 bases clipped from V and 5 bases from J, the junction kept 11 bases outside the gene matches. The CDR3 consists of 16 residues.

This clone came up a few times. V usage is TRBV27 and J usage is TRBJ1-2; tentatively, D is TRBD1 (5 bases). Germline CDR1 is MNHEY and CDR2 is SMNVEV (reference sequence). The CDR3 length is 14 residues. V gave up 4 bases and J gave up 4 bases, with 13 bases separating them. DNA of the CDR3: TGTGCCAGCAGTTACCAGGGCAGGAGCTATGGCTACACCTTC. This encodes CASSYQGRSYGYTF.